This TCR beta chain was identified during a study of T cell responses to AZD1222 COVID-19 vaccine. About the study: Second-dose recipients at about 4 or about 12 weeks were treated as one pooled group.

Sequencing was performed with immunoSEQ multiplex PCR; in TCRdb, only in-frame clones are kept and a portion is missing. Of about 170,000 clones listed, 80% to 95% are singletons. This clone showed up just a few times. Its cognate antigen is unknown. This CDR3 has 15 amino acids. Per germline, CDR1 LGHNA and CDR2 YNFKEQ. Trimming removed 4 bases at V and 0 bases at J, with 10 bases between. Whole-study findings and limits: The span of vaccine-associated CD4 TCRs extended across spike, with dominance at 160-218 and 743-854. Most donors were white British, females outnumbered males, and clonal diversity was possibly underestimated. Unmutated regions of variants are reportedly targeted by nearly half of spike-specific TCRs.

The gene calls are TRBV4-2 and TRBJ1-3; no definite D call. This TCR derives from an adult in good health. The source was peripheral blood, collected on day 0 of AZD1222 vaccination. The CDR3 DNA is TGTGCCAGCAGCCCTTACTCGAGCTCTGGAAACACCATATATTTT. Protein product: CASSPYSSSGNTIYF.